The sequence of this T cell receptor (beta chain) was determined in a study of blood T cell repertoires in COVID-19. Overall study context: Sample material is recorded as cDNA or gDNA derived from T cells, B-cell-depleted T cells, or PBMCs.

Authors' methods: Scientists estimated how many nucleated cells there were by amplifying reference gene primers. The data were produced by immunoSEQ multiplex PCR, yet TCRdb's version contains in-frame clones alone and is incomplete. V and J calls and clone size are those listed in that table; D and trimming were worked out from the DNA. Among 120,000 to 150,000 clones listed, 80% to 90% were seen once. The V gene's germline CDR1 is MNHNY and CDR2 SVGAGI (reference sequence). The CDR3 consists of 16 residues. Unmatched junction bases numbered 5, after V lost 6 bases and J lost 1 base. Sequencing input: peripheral blood. V is TRBV6-6 and J is TRBJ2-3, with 12 bases identical to TRBD2. This receptor was identified in a human donor with acute or convalescent COVID-19. The donor label of this sample is uncertain. CDR3 nucleotide sequence: TGTGCCAGCAGCCTTGCTAGCGGGGGGGGCACAGATACGCAGTATTTT. Protein: CASSLASGGGTDTQYF.